Listed below are T cell receptor beta chains from one sample, sequenced in a study of blood T cell repertoires in COVID-19. Measured with immunoSEQ multiplex PCR; TCRdb has only the in-frame clones, and not every one. The sample consists of about 200,000 clones, over 75% of them appearing once. The sample comprised peripheral blood. These receptors originate from a woman aged 70-85 years with COVID-19, enrolled during active disease. The CDR3 runs from the conserved cysteine through the conserved F or W. The D gene is left open where the match is weak. Only part of the rows carry a size: once, few, many, or a class if the clone is expanded.

>.|TRBJ2-6|TRBV19|TRBD1
TGTGCCAGTAGTAACAGGGGTCCGATATCTGGGGCCAACGTCCTGACTTTC
CASSNRGPISGANVLTF
>once|TRBJ2-7|TRBV10-3|.
TGTGCCATCACTAAGGACAGCTTCCTTACCTACGAGCAGTACTTC
CAITKDSFLTYEQYF
>.|TRBJ1-1|TRBV5-1|TRBD1
TGCGCCAGCAGCGGTGAGGGGGCAGCTCCCCCGGGGTACACTGAAGCTTTCTTT
CASSGEGAAPPGYTEAFF
>.|TRBJ1-3|TRBV7-2|.
TGTGCCAGCAGCCCCCGACATGTCTTGAGCTCTGGAAACACCATATATTTT
CASSPRHVLSSGNTIYF
>.|TRBJ2-7|TRBV11-3|.
TGTGCCAGCAGCTTAGAACAGACCTCCTACGAGCAGTACTTC
CASSLEQTSYEQYF
>.|TRBJ1-4|TRBV2|.
TGTGCCAGCAGTGAACTTTTTGAGGAAAAACTGTTTTTT
CASSELFEEKLFF
>.|TRBJ2-3|TRBV7-3|TRBD2
TGTGCCAGCAGCACCCGGACTAGCGGGGTCCTTGGAGGAGATACGCAGTATTTT
CASSTRTSGVLGGDTQYF
>.|TRBJ2-5|TRBV18|.
TGTGCCAGCTCACCGCAGGGTGGGTGGGAGACCCAGTACTTC
CASSPQGGWETQYF
>.|TRBJ1-2|TRBV2|TRBD1
TGTGCCAGCAGGGGGGACAGTAACTATGGCTACACCTTC
CASRGDSNYGYTF
>.|TRBJ2-1|TRBV29-1|TRBD2
TGCAGCGTTGGGACTAGCGGGATGAGCTCCTACAATGAGCAGTTCTTC
CSVGTSGMSSYNEQFF